This paragraph reports one TCR beta chain. RNA amounts of 0.5 to 1 ug underwent reverse transcription with random hexamers. TCRdb recomputed calls from the immunoSEQ multiplex PCR reads with MiXCR, one row per CDR3 protein. Found here are approximately 170,000 distinct CDR3 sequences, roughly nine tenths of them singletons; the top ten hold more than 0.07%. These data come from a study of CD8 T cells in Susac syndrome. The V gene's germline CDR1 is SGHAT and CDR2 FQNNGV. The germline V and J ends were trimmed by 1 base and 6 bases, with 18 bases remaining between them. The CDR3 has 16 residues. The source of this sequence is a human donor in good health. The V call is TRBV11-2, the J call TRBJ1-1; D unresolved. Sequenced input: CD4+ T cells from PBMCs. CDR3 residues: CASSLGRPSRRAEAFF. CDR3 coding DNA: TGTGCCAGCAGCTTAGGTCGCCCATCACGGAGGGCTGAAGCTTTCTTT.